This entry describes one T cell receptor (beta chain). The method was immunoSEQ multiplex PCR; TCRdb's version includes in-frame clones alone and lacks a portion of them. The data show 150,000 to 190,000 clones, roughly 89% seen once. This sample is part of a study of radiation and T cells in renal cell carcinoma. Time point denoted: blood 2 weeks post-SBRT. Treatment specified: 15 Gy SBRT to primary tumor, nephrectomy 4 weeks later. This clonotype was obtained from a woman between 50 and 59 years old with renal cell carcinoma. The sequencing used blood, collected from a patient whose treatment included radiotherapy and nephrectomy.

CDR3: CASSYSLPGLAADTQYF. DNA of the CDR3: TGCGCCAGCAGCTATTCTTTACCGGGACTAGCGGCCGATACGCAGTATTTT. V gene TRBV5-1 combines with J gene TRBJ2-3; 11 nucleotides align to TRBD2. This CDR3 comprises 17 residues. V shed 3 bases and J 6 bases; nucleotides not matched to a gene: 12. Germline V gene data show CDR1 as SGHRS and CDR2 as YFSETQ.